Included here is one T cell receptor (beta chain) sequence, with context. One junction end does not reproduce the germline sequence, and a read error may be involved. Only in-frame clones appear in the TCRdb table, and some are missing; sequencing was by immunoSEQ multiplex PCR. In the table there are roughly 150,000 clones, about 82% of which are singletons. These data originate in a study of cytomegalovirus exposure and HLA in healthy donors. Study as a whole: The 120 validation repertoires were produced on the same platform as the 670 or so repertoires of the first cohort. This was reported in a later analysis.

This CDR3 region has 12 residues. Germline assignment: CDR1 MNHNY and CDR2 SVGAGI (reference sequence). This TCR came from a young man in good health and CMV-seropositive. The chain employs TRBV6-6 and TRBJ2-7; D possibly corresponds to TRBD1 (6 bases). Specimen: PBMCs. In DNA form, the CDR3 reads TGTGCCAGCAGTTACACCCGACAGGAGATCGACTTC. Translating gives CASSYTRQEIDF.